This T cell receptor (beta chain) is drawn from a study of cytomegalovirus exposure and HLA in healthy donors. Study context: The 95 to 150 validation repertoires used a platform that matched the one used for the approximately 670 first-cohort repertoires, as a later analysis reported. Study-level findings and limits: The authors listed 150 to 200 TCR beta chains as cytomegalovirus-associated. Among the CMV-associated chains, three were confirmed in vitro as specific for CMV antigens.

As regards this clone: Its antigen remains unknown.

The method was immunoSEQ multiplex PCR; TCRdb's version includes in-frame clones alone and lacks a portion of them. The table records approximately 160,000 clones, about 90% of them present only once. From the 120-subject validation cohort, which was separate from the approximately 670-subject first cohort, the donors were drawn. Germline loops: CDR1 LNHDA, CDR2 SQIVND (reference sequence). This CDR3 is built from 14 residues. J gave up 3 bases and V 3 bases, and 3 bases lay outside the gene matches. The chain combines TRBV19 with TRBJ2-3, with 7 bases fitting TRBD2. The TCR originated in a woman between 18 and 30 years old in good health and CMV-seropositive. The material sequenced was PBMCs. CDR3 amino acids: CASSMGGWTDTQYF. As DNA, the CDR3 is TGTGCCAGTAGTATGGGAGGGTGGACAGATACGCAGTATTTT.